The 6 T cell receptor beta chains below come from one sample, sequenced in a study of vaccination and CD4 T cells after COVID-19 (dated by TCRdb to between 2021 and 2023). Reading the label with the study, this specimen's treatment or condition is: roughly ten-day PBMC culture with coronavirus spike peptide pools or control peptides (ViraFEST assay). Antigens of these TCRs are unknown. The method behind the library was PCR. For sequencing, an Illumina iSeq 100 was employed. DNA from cultured CD4+ T cells was subjected to TCR sequencing with the Oncomine TCR Beta short-read assay at the Johns Hopkins FTIC core. The public reads were reprocessed in TCRdb via fastp at Q25 and MiXCR, keeping in-frame beta chains. Entries are consolidated by CDR3 protein sequence, retaining the most common genes and DNA. This sample lists some 10,000 distinct CDR3 sequences; about 50% were detected once. Around 29% of the sample goes to the ten largest clones.

The specimen sequenced was CD4+ T cells from blood, cultured in vitro. All receptors derive from a human donor who had recovered from COVID-19.

This clonotype was counted between two and nine times. The CDR3 nucleotides read TGTGCCAGCAGCCAGGGGGCCCTAGGAAACACCATATATTTT. Translating it yields CASSQGALGNTIYF. The chain carries TRBV6-1 and TRBJ1-3; TRBD1 matches 8 bases. Germline V gene data show CDR1 as MNHNS and CDR2 as SASEGT. V lost 6 bases and J lost 4; bases outside the gene matches: 5. This CDR3 comprises 14 residues.

The J gene is TRBJ1-5, the V gene TRBV15, with a tentative D call TRBD1 (5 bases). The V and J ends lost 5 bases and 5 bases respectively, with 16 bases between them. Germline CDR1 LNHNV, CDR2 YYDKDF (reference sequence). The CDR3 contains 15 residues. In DNA, the CDR3 is TGTGCCACCAGCTGGCGGGGGGGTCCGTATCAGCCCCAGCATTTT. This encodes CATSWRGGPYQPQHF.

The chain uses TRBV7-2 and TRBJ1-3, with 7 positions matching TRBD1. The V gene's germline CDR1 is SGHTA and CDR2 FQGNSA. The CDR3 covers 15 residues. After removal of 5 bases from V and 0 bases from J, the junction contained 4 bases not matched to a gene. The CDR3 here is CASSRQGNSGNTIYF. DNA of the CDR3: TGTGCCAGCAGCCGACAGGGAAACTCTGGAAACACCATATATTTT.

For the CDR3, the DNA is TGCAGTGCTAGAGACGAACCGGGACGGCAGAGGACGAACACTGAAGCTTTCTTT. It yields the protein CSARDEPGRQRTNTEAFF. The rearrangement joins TRBV20-1 to TRBJ1-1; a weak D match, TRBD1 (5 bases). This CDR3 has 18 amino acids. The V gene lost 0 bases and the J gene lost 1 base, with 21 bases spanning the gap. Per the germline V gene, CDR1 is DFQATT and CDR2 is SNEGSKA (reference sequence).

This sequence joins TRBV30 and TRBJ2-2; tentatively, D is TRBD1 (5 bases). Germline lookup yields CDR1 GTSNPN and CDR2 SVGIG (reference sequence). The CDR3 totals 14 residues. Trimming removed 4 bases at V and 4 bases at J, with 13 bases between. In DNA, the CDR3 is TGTGCCTGGAATAGGGGTAGGGCCACCGGGGAGCTGTTTTTT. It is translated as CAWNRGRATGELFF. The full variable domain, its missing parts supplied by reference TRBV30 and TRBJ2-2, is SQTIHQWPATLVQPVGSPLSLECTVEGTSNPNLYWYRQAAGRGLQLLFYSVGIGQISSEVPQNLSASRPQDRQFILSSKKLLLSDSGFYLCAWNRGRATGELFFGEGSRLTVL.

The rearrangement links TRBV7-8 to TRBJ2-2, with TRBD1 matching over 10 bases. With V trimmed by 6 bases and J by 5 bases, 9 bases remained unmatched. The CDR3 length is 16 residues. The germline V gene has CDR1 SGHVS and CDR2 FQNEAQ. The CDR3 sequence: CASSRTGTGVTGELFF. In DNA, the CDR3 is TGTGCCAGCAGTCGTACCGGGACAGGGGTAACCGGGGAGCTGTTTTTT.